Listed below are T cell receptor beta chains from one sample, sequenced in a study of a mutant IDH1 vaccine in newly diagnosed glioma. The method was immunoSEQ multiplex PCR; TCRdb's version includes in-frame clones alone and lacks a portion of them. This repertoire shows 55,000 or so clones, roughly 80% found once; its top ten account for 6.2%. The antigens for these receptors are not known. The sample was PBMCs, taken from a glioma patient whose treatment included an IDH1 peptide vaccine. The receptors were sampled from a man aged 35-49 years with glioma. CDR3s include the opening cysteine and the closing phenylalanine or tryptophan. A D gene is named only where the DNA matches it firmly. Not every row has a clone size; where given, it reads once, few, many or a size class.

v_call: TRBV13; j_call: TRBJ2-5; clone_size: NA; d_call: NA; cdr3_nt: TGTGCCAGCAGCTCAAAGAAGGGGACCCAGTACTTC; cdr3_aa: CASSSKKGTQYF
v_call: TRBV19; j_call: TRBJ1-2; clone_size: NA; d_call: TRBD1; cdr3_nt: TGTGCCAGTAGCCGACGAGGGACAGGGGTTCGGGGCTACACCTTC; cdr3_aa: CASSRRGTGVRGYTF
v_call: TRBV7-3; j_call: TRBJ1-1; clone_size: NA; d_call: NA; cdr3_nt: TGTGCCAGCAGCTTAAGGGGAGGGTACACTGAAGCTTTCTTT; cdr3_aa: CASSLRGGYTEAFF
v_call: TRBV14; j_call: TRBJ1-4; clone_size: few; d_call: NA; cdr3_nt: TGTGCCAGCAGCCAAGATCAAGGGGCAGGAGAAAAACTGTTTTTT; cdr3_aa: CASSQDQGAGEKLFF
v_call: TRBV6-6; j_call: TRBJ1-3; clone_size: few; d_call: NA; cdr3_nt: TGTGCCAGCAGTGGAACAACGAACTCTGGAAACACCATATATTTT; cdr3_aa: CASSGTTNSGNTIYF
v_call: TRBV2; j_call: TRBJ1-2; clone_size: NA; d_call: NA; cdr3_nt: TGTGCCAGCAGGTTATCAAGAGGGGGCTACACCTTC; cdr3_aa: CASRLSRGGYTF
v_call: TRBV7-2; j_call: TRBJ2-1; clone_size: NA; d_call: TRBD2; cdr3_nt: TGTGCCAGCAGCTTAGTCGCTAGCGGGGGGGGTTTCTTC; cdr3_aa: CASSLVASGGGFF
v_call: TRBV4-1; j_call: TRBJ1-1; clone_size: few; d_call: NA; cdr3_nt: TGCGCCAGCAGCCACGCCCTCAGGGGCACTGAAGCTTTCTTT; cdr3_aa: CASSHALRGTEAFF
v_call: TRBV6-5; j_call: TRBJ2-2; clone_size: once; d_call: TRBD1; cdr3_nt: TGTGCCAGCAGTACGACAGGGTTTGGCACCGGGGAGCTGTTTTTT; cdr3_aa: CASSTTGFGTGELFF
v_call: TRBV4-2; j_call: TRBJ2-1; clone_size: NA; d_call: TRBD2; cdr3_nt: TGTGCCAGCAGCCAAGTCATCCGAACTAGCGGGGGGACAGGGGAGCAGTTCTTC; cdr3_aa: CASSQVIRTSGGTGEQFF
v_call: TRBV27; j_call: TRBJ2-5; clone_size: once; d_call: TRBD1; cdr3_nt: TGTGCCAGCAGTTTCGGGACAGGCGTCGGGGGCCAGTACTTC; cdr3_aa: CASSFGTGVGGQYF
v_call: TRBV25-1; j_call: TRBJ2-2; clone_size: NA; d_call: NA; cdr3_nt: TGTGCCAGCACCCCCTCACTGGCAGGGGAGCTGTTTTTT; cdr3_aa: CASTPSLAGELFF
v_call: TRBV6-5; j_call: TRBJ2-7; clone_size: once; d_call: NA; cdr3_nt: TGTGCCAGCAGTTACTCTGGGCAGGGCCGACCCTACGAGCAGTACTTC; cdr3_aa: CASSYSGQGRPYEQYF
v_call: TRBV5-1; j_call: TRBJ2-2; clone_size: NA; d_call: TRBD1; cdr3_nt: TGCGCCAGCAGCTTGCGGACAGGGATTAACACCGGGGAGCTGTTTTTT; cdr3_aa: CASSLRTGINTGELFF
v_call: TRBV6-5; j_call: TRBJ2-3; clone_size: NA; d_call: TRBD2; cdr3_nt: TGTGCCAGCAGTTACTCGGGACTAGCGGGGGCAGATACGCAGTATTTT; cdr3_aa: CASSYSGLAGADTQYF
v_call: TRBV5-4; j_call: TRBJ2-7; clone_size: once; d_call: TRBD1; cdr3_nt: TGTGCCAGCAGCAACCCGGGACAGCTCTACGAGCAGTACTTC; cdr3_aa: CASSNPGQLYEQYF
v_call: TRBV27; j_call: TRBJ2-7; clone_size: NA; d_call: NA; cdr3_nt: TGTGCCAGCAGCCGGCCCGGGGGAACCTACGAGCAGTACTTC; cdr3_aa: CASSRPGGTYEQYF
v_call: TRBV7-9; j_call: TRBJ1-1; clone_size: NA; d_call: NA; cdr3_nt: TGTGCCAGCAGGGGGGAGAACACTGAAGCTTTCTTT; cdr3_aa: CASRGENTEAFF
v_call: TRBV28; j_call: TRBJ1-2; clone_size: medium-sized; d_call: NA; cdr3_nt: TGTGCCAGCAGCCGAACCGTTTTGGGCCAGGACGACTATGGCTACACCTTC; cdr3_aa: CASSRTVLGQDDYGYTF
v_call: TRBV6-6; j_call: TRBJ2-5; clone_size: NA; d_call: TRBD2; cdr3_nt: TGTGCCAGCGACCCTGGGGGGGAAGAGACCCAGTACTTC; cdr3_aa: CASDPGGEETQYF
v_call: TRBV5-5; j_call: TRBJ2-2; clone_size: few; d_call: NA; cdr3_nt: TGTGCCAGCAGCTCGGGTTCGAAGGGGTCCACCGGGGAGCTGTTTTTT; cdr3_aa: CASSSGSKGSTGELFF
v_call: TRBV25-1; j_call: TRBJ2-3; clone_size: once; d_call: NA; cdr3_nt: TGTGCCAGCAGTGAATCTCTTGGGGCGGGTAGCACAGATACGCAGTATTTT; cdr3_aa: CASSESLGAGSTDTQYF
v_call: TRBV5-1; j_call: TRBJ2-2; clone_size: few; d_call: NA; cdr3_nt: TGCGCCAGCAGCGAAGGGTTGACCGGGGAGCTGTTTTTT; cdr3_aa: CASSEGLTGELFF
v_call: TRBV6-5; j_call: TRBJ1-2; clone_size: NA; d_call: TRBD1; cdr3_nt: TGTGCCAGCAGTTCCCCGGGACAGGGCATCTATGGCTACACCTTC; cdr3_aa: CASSSPGQGIYGYTF
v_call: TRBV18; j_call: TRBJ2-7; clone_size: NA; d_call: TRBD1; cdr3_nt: TGTGCCAGCTCACGACCGGGACAGAGCTCCTACGAGCAGTACTTC; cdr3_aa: CASSRPGQSSYEQYF
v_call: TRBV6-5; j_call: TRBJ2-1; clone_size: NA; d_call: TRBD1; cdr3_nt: TGTGCCAGCAGTGCGACAGGGGGAGTTTACAATGAGCAGTTCTTC; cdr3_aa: CASSATGGVYNEQFF
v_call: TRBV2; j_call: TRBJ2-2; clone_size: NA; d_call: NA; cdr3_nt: TGTGCCAGCAGAAGGTACACTGGGGAGCTGTTTTTT; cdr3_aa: CASRRYTGELFF
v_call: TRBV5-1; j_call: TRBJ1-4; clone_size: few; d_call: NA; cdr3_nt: TGCGCCAGCCCAACGCGTGGGGCAACTAATGAAAAACTGTTTTTT; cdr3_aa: CASPTRGATNEKLFF
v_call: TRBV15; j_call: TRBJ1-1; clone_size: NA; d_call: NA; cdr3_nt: TGTGCCACCAGCAGAGATCGGATGGGGACTGAAGCTTTCTTT; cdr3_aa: CATSRDRMGTEAFF
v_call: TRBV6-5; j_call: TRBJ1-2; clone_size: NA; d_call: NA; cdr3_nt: TGTGCCAGCAGTTACGCCTCTGTGGGCTATGGCTACACCTTC; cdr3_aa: CASSYASVGYGYTF
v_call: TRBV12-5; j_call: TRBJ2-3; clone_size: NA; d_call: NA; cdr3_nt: TGTGCTAGTGGTATCCCCTCAGGCACAGATACGCAGTATTTT; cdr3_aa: CASGIPSGTDTQYF
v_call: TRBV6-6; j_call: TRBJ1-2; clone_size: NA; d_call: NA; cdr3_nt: TGTGCCAGCAGTTACGCGGAGGGGAGACGGGGCTACACCTTC; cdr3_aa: CASSYAEGRRGYTF
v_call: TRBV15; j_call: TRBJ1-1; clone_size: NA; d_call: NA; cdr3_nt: TGTGCCACCAGCAGATCAGTGAACACTGAAGCTTTCTTT; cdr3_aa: CATSRSVNTEAFF
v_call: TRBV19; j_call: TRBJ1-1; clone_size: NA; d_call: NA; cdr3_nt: TGTGCCAGTAAGGGGAACACTGAAGCTTTCTTT; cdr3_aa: CASKGNTEAFF
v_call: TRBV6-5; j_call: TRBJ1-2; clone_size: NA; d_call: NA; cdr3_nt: TGTGCCAGCAGTTTGTCCGGGGCCTATGGCTACACCTTC; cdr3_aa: CASSLSGAYGYTF
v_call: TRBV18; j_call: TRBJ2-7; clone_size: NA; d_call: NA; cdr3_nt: TGTGCCAGCTCTCCTACGACCGACTCCGTTTACGAGCAGTACTTC; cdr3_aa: CASSPTTDSVYEQYF
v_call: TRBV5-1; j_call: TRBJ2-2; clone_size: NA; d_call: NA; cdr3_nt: TGCGCCAGCAGCTTGGAGGGACGGAACACCGGGGAGCTGTTTTTT; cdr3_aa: CASSLEGRNTGELFF
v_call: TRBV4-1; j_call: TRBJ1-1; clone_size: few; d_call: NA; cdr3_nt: TGCGCCAGCAGCCAAGGAGGGTCGCTGAACACTGAAGCTTTCTTT; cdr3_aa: CASSQGGSLNTEAFF
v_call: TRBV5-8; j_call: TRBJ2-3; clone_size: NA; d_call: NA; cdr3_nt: TGTGCCAGCAGCTTGGAGCCCCAAGATACGCAGTATTTT; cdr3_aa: CASSLEPQDTQYF
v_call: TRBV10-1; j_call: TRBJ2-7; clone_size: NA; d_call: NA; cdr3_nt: TGCGCCAGCAGTGAGAGCTACGAGCAGTACTTC; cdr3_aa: CASSESYEQYF
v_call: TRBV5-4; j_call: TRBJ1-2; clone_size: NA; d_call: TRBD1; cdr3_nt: TGTGCCAGCAGCCAGGACAGGGATTATGGCTACACCTTC; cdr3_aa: CASSQDRDYGYTF